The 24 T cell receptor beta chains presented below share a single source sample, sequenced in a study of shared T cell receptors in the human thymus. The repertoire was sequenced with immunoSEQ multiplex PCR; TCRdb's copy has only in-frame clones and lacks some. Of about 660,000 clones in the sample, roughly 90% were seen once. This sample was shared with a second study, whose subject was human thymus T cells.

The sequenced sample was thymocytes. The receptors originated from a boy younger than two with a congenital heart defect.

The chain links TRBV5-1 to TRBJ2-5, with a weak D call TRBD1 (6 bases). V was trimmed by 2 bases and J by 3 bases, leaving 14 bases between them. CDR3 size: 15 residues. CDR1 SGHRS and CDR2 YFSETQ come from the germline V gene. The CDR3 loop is CASSFQGKGEETQYF. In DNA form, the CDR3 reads TGCGCCAGCAGCTTCCAGGGGAAGGGGGAAGAGACCCAGTACTTC.

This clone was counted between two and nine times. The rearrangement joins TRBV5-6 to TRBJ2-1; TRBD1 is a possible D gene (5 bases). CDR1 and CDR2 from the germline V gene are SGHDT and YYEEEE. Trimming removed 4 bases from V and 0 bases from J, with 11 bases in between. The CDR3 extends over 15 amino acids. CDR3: CASSPRGYSYNEQFF. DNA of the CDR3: TGTGCCAGCAGCCCTAGGGGCTACTCCTACAATGAGCAGTTCTTC.

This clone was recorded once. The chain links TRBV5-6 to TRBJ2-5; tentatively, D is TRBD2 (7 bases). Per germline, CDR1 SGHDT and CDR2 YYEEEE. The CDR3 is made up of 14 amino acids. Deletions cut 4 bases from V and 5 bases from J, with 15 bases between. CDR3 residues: CASSPRRGPETQYF. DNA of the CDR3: TGTGCCAGCAGCCCTCGGCGGGGGCCTGAGACCCAGTACTTC.

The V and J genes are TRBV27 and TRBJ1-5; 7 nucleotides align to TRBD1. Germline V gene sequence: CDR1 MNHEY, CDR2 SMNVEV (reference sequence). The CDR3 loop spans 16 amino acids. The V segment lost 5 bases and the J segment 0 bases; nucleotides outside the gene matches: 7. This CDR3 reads CASSPDRVYSNQPQHF. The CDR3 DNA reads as TGTGCCAGCAGTCCTGACAGGGTGTATAGCAATCAGCCCCAGCATTTT.

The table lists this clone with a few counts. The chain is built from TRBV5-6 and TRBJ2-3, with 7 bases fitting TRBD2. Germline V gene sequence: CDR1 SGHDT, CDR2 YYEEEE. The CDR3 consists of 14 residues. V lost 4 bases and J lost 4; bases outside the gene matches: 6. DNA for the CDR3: TGTGCCAGCAGCCCGTGGACTAGTCCAGATACGCAGTATTTT. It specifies CASSPWTSPDTQYF. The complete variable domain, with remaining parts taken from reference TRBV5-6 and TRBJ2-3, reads DAGVTQSPTHLIKTRGQQVTLRCSPKSGHDTVSWYQQALGQGPQFIFQYYEEEERQRGNFPDRFSGHQFPNYSSELNVNALLLGDSALYLCASSPWTSPDTQYFGPGTRLTVL.

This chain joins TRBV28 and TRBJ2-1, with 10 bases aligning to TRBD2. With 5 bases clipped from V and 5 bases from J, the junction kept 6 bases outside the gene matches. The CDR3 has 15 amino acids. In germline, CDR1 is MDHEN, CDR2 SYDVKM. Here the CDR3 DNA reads TGTGCCAGCAGTGAAGCGGGAGGGCCCGACAATGAGCAGTTCTTC. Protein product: CASSEAGGPDNEQFF.

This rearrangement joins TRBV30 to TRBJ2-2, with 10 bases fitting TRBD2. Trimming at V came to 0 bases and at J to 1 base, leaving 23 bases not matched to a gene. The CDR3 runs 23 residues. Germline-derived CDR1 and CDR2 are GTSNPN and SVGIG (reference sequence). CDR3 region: CAWSVAVLQGYTSGTMNTGELFF. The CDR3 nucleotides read TGTGCCTGGAGTGTAGCGGTCCTTCAGGGATATACTAGCGGGACAATGAACACCGGGGAGCTGTTTTTT. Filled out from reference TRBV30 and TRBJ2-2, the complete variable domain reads SQTIHQWPATLVQPVGSPLSLECTVEGTSNPNLYWYRQAAGRGLQLLFYSVGIGQISSEVPQNLSASRPQDRQFILSSKKLLLSDSGFYLCAWSVAVLQGYTSGTMNTGELFFGEGSRLTVL.

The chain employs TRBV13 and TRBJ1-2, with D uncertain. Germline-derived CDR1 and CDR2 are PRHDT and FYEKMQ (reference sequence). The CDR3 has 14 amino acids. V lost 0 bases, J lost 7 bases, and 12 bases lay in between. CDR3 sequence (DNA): TGTGCCAGCAGCTTAGGCGGGAGGACCTTTGGCTACACCTTC. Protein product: CASSLGGRTFGYTF.

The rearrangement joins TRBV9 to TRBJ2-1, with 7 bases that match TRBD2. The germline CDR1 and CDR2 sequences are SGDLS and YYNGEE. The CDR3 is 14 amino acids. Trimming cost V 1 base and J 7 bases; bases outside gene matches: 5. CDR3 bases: TGTGCCAGCAGCGTACAGGGAGGGTCAAATGAGCAGTTCTTC. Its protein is CASSVQGGSNEQFF. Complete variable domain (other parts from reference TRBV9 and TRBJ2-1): DSGVTQTPKHLITATGQRVTLRCSPRSGDLSVYWYQQSLDQGLQFLIQYYNGEERAKGNILERFSAQQFPDLHSELNLSSLELGDSALYFCASSVQGGSNEQFFGPGTRLTVL.

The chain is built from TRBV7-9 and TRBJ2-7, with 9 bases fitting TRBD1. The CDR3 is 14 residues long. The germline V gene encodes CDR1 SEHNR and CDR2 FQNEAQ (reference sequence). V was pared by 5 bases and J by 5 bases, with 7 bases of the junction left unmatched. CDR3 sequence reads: CASSPRDRVNEQYF. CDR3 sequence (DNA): TGTGCCAGCAGCCCAAGGGACAGGGTCAACGAGCAGTACTTC.

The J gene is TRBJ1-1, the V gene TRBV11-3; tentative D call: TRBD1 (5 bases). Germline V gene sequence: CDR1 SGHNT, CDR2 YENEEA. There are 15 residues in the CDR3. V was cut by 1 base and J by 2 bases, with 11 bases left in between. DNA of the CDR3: TGTGCCAGCAGCTTAGGTCGGGGGACCAACACTGAAGCTTTCTTT. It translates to CASSLGRGTNTEAFF.

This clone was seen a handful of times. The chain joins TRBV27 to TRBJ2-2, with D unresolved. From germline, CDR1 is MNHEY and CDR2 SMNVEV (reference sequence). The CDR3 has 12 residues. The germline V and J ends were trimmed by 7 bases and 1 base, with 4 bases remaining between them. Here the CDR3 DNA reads TGTGCCAGCATCGGGAACACCGGGGAGCTGTTTTTT. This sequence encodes CASIGNTGELFF.

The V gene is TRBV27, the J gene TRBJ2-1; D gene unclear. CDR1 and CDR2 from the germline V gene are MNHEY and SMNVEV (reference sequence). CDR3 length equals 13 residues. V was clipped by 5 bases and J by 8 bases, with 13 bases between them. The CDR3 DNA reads TGTGCCAGCAGTCCACCTTCCGAGCATGAGCAGTTCTTC. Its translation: CASSPPSEHEQFF.

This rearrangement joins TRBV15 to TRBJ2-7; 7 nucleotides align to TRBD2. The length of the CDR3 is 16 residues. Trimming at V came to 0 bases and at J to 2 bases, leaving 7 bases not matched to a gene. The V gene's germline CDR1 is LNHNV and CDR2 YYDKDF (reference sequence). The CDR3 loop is CATSRDCPSGPYEQYF. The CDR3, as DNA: TGTGCCACCAGCAGAGATTGCCCTAGCGGTCCCTACGAGCAGTACTTC.

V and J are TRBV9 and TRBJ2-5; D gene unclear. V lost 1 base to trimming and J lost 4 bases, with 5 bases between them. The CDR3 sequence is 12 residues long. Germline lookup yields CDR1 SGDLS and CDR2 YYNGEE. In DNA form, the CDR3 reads TGTGCCAGCAGCGTATCCGGAGAGACCCAGTACTTC. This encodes CASSVSGETQYF.

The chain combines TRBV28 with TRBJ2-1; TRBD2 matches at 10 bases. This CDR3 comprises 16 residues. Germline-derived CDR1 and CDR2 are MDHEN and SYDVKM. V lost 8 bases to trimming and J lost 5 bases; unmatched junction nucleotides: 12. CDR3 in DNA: TGTGCCAGCTCGCCAAAGCGGGAGGGCCGGGACAATGAGCAGTTCTTC. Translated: CASSPKREGRDNEQFF.

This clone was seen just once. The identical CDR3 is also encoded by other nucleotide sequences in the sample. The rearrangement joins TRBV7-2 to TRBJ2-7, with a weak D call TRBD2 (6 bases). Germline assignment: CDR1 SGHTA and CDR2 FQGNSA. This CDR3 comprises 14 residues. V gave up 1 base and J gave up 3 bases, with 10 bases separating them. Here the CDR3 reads CASSLVGSSYEQYF. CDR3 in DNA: TGTGCCAGCAGCTTAGTCGGGAGCAGCTACGAGCAGTACTTC.

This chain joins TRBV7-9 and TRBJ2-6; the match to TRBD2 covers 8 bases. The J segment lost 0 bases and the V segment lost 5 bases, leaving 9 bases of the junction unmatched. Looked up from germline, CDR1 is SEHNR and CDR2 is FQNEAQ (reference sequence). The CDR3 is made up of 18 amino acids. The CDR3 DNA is TGTGCCAGCAGCCCCGGGAGGGCTACCCCCTCTGGGGCCAACGTCCTGACTTTC. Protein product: CASSPGRATPSGANVLTF.

The CDR3, as DNA: TGTGCCAGCAGTCCAGGGGTTTTTAATGAAAAACTGTTTTTT. It encodes CASSPGVFNEKLFF. The J gene is TRBJ1-4, the V gene TRBV6-5; D is perhaps TRBD1 (6 bases). Trimming shortened V by 5 bases and J by 4 bases, and 11 bases separated the two germline ends. The CDR3 contains 14 residues. Germline CDR1 is MNHEY and CDR2 is SVGAGI.

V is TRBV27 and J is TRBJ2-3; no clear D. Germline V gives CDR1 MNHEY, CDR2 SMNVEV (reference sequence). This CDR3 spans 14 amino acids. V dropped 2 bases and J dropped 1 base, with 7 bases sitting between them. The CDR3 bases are TGTGCCAGCAGTTTAGCGTCCGGCACAGATACGCAGTATTTT. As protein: CASSLASGTDTQYF.

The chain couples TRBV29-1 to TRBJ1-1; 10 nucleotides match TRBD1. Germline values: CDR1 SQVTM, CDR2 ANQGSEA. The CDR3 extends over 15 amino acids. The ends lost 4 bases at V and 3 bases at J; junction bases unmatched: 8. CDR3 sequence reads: CSVAGAGTGDTEAFF. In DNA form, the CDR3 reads TGCAGCGTTGCGGGGGCCGGGACAGGGGACACTGAAGCTTTCTTT.

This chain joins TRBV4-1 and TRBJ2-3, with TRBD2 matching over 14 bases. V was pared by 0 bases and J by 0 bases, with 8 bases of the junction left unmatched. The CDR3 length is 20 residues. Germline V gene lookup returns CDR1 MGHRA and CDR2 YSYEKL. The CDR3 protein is CASSQDLGTSGGSSTDTQYF. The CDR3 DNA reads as TGCGCCAGCAGCCAAGATCTGGGGACTAGCGGGGGATCTAGCACAGATACGCAGTATTTT.

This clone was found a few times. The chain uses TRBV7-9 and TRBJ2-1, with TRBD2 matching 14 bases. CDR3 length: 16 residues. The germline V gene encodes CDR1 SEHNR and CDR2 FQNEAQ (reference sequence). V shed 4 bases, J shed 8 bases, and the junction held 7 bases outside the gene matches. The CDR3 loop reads CASSSMTSGRGDEQFF. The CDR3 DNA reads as TGTGCCAGCAGCTCGATGACTAGCGGGAGGGGGGATGAGCAGTTCTTC.

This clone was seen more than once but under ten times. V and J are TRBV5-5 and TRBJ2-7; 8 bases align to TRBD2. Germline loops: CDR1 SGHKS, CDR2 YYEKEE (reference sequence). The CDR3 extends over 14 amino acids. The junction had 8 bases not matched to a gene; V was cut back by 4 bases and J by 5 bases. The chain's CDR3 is CASSSSGSGDEQYF. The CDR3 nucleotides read TGTGCCAGCAGCAGCAGCGGGAGTGGAGACGAGCAGTACTTC.